This T cell receptor (beta chain) emerged from a study of shared clonotypes between healthy human individuals (dated by TCRdb to about 2020). Study-wide context: A couple of women and a few men aged 18 to 49 years were included in the cohort. The study deeply sequenced blood TCR repertoires of about 5 healthy adults to estimate repertoire size and the extent of clonotype sharing between individuals. For each donor, CD4 naive and CD4 memory were each run on three plates, CD8 naive on two plates, and CD8 memory on one plate. Leukapheresis yielded between about 0.9 and 9 billion PBMCs per donor. Different laboratories and diverse techniques were used to prepare libraries and sequence TCR repertoires, to increase sequencing depth and limit assay-specific biases.

Here V drops 3 bases and J drops 6 bases, and the junction holds 16 bases not matched to any gene. Spanning cysteine to phenylalanine, the CDR3 consists of 18 amino acids. The kept DNA is CDR3 alone, 54 bases in frame from the first base. As encoded in the germline V gene, CDR1 is SGHVS while CDR2 is FNYEAQ. Points on this clone: The clone's antigen remains unknown. Per-base quality was not reported, and no clone a single base away is much larger than it.

TCR CDR3 regions were amplified from genomic DNA by multiplex PCR using the deep immunoSEQ assay. Extracted genomic DNA from each cell subset was spread evenly across all wells of several immunoSEQ 96-well plates, with each plate serving as a replicate. For sorted subsets, each replicate PCR was loaded with 150 to 250 ng genomic DNA, equivalent to some 27,000 T cell genomes. Purified libraries were measured with a Qubit 3.0 fluorometer, size-checked on a Bioanalyzer 2100, and measured again with the KAPA Library Quantification kit. Each immunoSEQ 96-well plate was sequenced on its own single-read 150-cycle Illumina NextSeq 550 flow cell. In the authors' own workflow: The immunoSEQ output contained only junctional sequences without quality scores, so filtering could not match that applied to full-length reads. Sequences were annotated with PyIR, a Python wrapper for IgBLAST v1.9, and V/J genes and CDR3 were assigned using IMGT germline references. Reads were filtered out if the reads had weak V/J assignments (E-value above 1e-6), no CDR3, stop codons, out-of-frame junctions, or ambiguous translated residues. V3J clonotypes were defined as sequences sharing the same inferred V gene, J gene, and CDR3 amino acid sequence. Percentage overlap between repertoires was computed as shared unique clonotypes divided by the size of the smaller repertoire. RTK rarefaction, the Chao1 estimator, and Recon v2.1 estimates of unobserved clonotypes were used to assess repertoire richness. Generation probabilities were computed with OLGA for all TCRbeta clonotypes obtained by the gDNA method from a few donors. The table was pulled from immuneACCESS by TCRdb, which kept in-frame rearrangements only. Such tables lose some clones; where checked, under half of the loss comes from unresolved V genes, and the rest has no known cause. For V, J and clone size, that table is used; D and trimming come from the DNA. The sample contains roughly 2.2 million clones, roughly 90% of them found a single time. The top ten constitute 0.3% to 0.4% of the sample.

The donors were healthy, HIV-negative adults who had no recently reported acute infections or vaccinations. All donors were Caucasian adults living in Nashville, Tennessee, USA. Magnetic negative selection was used to enrich CD4+ T cells, after which naive cells were positively selected on CD45RA and the negative fraction became the memory subset. Blood was collected by leukapheresis, and PBMCs were isolated by Ficoll-Histopaque density gradient centrifugation and then cryopreserved in liquid nitrogen vapor phase. Purity and quantity of every magnetically sorted T cell population were checked by analytical flow cytometry. Each sorted fraction had its genomic DNA isolated and then quantified by UV absorbance on a Nanodrop 2000c. Study-level results and caveats: Incomplete sequencing was indicated by rarefaction of sorted-subset datasets, despite the large sequencing depth. Compared with non-shared clonotypes, the clonotypes found in all four sorted-subset donors had higher generation probabilities. Sampling was restricted to blood, and TCR repertoires in tissues likely differ from the TCR repertoires found in blood. Pairwise subsampling indicated that sequencing depth was expected to affect the degree of clonotype sharing among donors. The small number of donors limited the genetic and exposure-history diversity represented. Larger estimated clonotype richness was generally found for naive subsets than for memory subsets. When a few donors were compared, the shared fraction of clonotypes was 5% to 6.5% for naive CD4, 3.5% to 4% for naive CD8, 2.3% for memory CD4, and under 0.5% for memory CD8.

This receptor was identified in a man aged 18-30 years in good health. Some clones in this sample may be carry-over from other donors' samples. Rearrangement joined TRBV7-6 to TRBJ1-1, and TRBD1 matches 10 of the central bases. The sample consisted of naive CD4+ T cells from PBMCs. What the cell subset or site label conveys for this sample: CD45RA+ positively selected. The CDR3 reads as follows: CASSFKFKLGTGEAEAFF. The base sequence is TGTGCCAGCAGCTTCAAATTTAAGTTAGGGACAGGGGAGGCTGAAGCTTTCTTT.